Listed below are T cell receptor beta chains from one sample, sequenced in a study of T cell repertoires in cytomegalovirus infection. TCRdb ran MiXCR on the reads and lists one entry per CDR3 protein. The table includes some 250,000 distinct CDR3 sequences, around 9% detected once. Material for sequencing was PBMCs. Every receptor here comes from a human donor in good health (CMV status not recorded). Some clones in this sample may be carry-over from other donors' samples. The CDR3 runs from the conserved cysteine through the conserved F or W. D genes are given only for firm matches. Only some rows state a clone size, as once, few, many or a class for expanded clones.

TGTGCCAGTGAGAGGAGGGCTAGCGGGGTCCCCTTGATCGAGACCCAGTACTTC	CASERRASGVPLIETQYF	18	TRBJ2-5	few	TRBV19	TRBD2
TGTGCCAGCAGCTTAGGGCAGTGGAATTCACCCCTCCACTTT	CASSLGQWNSPLHF	14	TRBJ1-6	-	TRBV7-3	-
TGTGCCAGCAGTACCAGGGGGCGCACAGATACGCAGTATTTT	CASSTRGRTDTQYF	14	TRBJ2-3	few	TRBV6-2/TRBV6-3	TRBD1
TGTGCCAGCAGCGGGGTTGGAGATACGCAGTATTTT	CASSGVGDTQYF	12	TRBJ2-3	many	TRBV7-2	-
TGCGCCAGCAGTCCGGGACTACCCACAGATACGCAGTATTTT	CASSPGLPTDTQYF	14	TRBJ2-3	once	TRBV23-1	TRBD2
TGCAGTGCTAGAGATGGCAGAGGAGACAAAAACATTCAGTACTTC	CSARDGRGDKNIQYF	15	TRBJ2-4	many	TRBV20-1	-
TGTGCCAGCAGTAGACTAGCGGGAGTAGGAGAGCAGTTCTTC	CASSRLAGVGEQFF	14	TRBJ2-1	many	TRBV12-3/TRBV12-4	TRBD2
TGTGCCAGCAGCTTAGGAGGACAGGGGTCCTACGAGCAGTACTTC	CASSLGGQGSYEQYF	15	TRBJ2-7	many	TRBV7-2	TRBD1
TGTGCCAGCAGCTCCCAACGGACAGGGGAGGAGACCCAGTACTTC	CASSSQRTGEETQYF	15	TRBJ2-5	many	TRBV7-2	TRBD1
TGCAGTGCTGAACAGGGTAAGACTGAAGCTTTCTTT	CSAEQGKTEAFF	12	TRBJ1-1	-	TRBV20-1	-
TGTGCCAGCTCACCAGGGTGGGCAGGGGATTCACCCCTCCACTTT	CASSPGWAGDSPLHF	15	TRBJ1-6	once	TRBV18	-